Listed below are T cell receptor beta chains from one sample, sequenced in a study of graft-versus-host responses after intestinal transplantation. Profiling relied on immunoSEQ multiplex PCR, and the TCRdb table lists in-frame clones only, not all of them. The repertoire holds 75,000 to 90,000 clones, about 89% seen once, with less than 0.4% in the top ten. Their antigen targets remain unknown. Sequencing used unstimulated CD4+ T cells sorted from spleen or lymph node cells, obtained before intestinal transplant. Every receptor here comes from a human donor who received an intestinal transplant. Both conserved end residues are part of each CDR3. D genes are given only for firm matches. The size of a clone is reported for some rows only, either as once, few or many, or as a class for expanded clones.

d_call: TRBD2
v_call: TRBV9
clone_size: .
j_call: TRBJ2-7
cdr3_aa: CASSVGTSGYEQYF
cdr3_nt: TGTGCCAGCAGCGTAGGGACTAGCGGGTACGAGCAGTACTTC

d_call: TRBD1
v_call: TRBV5-1
clone_size: .
j_call: TRBJ2-7
cdr3_aa: CASSLEGTGVGEQYF
cdr3_nt: TGCGCCAGCAGCTTGGAGGGTACAGGGGTCGGCGAGCAGTACTTC

d_call: .
v_call: TRBV27
clone_size: few
j_call: TRBJ1-5
cdr3_aa: CASRHHGGSQPQHF
cdr3_nt: TGTGCCAGCAGGCACCACGGGGGAAGCCAGCCCCAGCATTTT

d_call: TRBD1
v_call: TRBV25-1
clone_size: .
j_call: TRBJ2-1
cdr3_aa: CASSVGDRGSDNEQFF
cdr3_nt: TGTGCCAGCAGTGTAGGGGACAGGGGAAGCGACAATGAGCAGTTCTTC

d_call: TRBD1
v_call: TRBV5-8
clone_size: .
j_call: TRBJ1-5
cdr3_aa: CASSPKDRGPNQPQHF
cdr3_nt: TGTGCCAGCAGCCCAAAAGACAGGGGCCCTAATCAGCCCCAGCATTTT

d_call: .
v_call: TRBV11-2
clone_size: .
j_call: TRBJ2-7
cdr3_aa: CASSLEPRFIYEQYF
cdr3_nt: TGTGCCAGCAGCTTAGAGCCCAGGTTCATCTACGAGCAGTACTTC

d_call: TRBD2
v_call: TRBV7-2
clone_size: .
j_call: TRBJ2-7
cdr3_aa: CASSRTGTSGNYEQYF
cdr3_nt: TGTGCCAGCAGTAGAACCGGGACTAGCGGGAACTACGAGCAGTACTTC

d_call: TRBD2
v_call: TRBV19
clone_size: .
j_call: TRBJ2-1
cdr3_aa: CASSILAGGNNEQFF
cdr3_nt: TGTGCCAGTAGTATTCTAGCGGGAGGGAACAATGAGCAGTTCTTC

d_call: TRBD1
v_call: TRBV4-1
clone_size: once
j_call: TRBJ1-1
cdr3_aa: CASSRDRVNTEAFF
cdr3_nt: TGCGCCAGCAGCCGAGACAGGGTGAACACTGAAGCTTTCTTT

d_call: TRBD2
v_call: TRBV7-3
clone_size: .
j_call: TRBJ2-1
cdr3_aa: CASSYTGTSGRRVYNEQFF
cdr3_nt: TGTGCCAGCAGCTATACCGGGACTAGCGGGAGACGGGTCTACAATGAGCAGTTCTTC

d_call: .
v_call: TRBV28
clone_size: .
j_call: TRBJ1-6
cdr3_aa: CASNGNSPLHF
cdr3_nt: TGTGCCAGCAACGGTAATTCACCCCTCCACTTT

d_call: TRBD1
v_call: TRBV6-5
clone_size: .
j_call: TRBJ1-2
cdr3_aa: CASRAGGNYGYTF
cdr3_nt: TGTGCCAGCAGAGCAGGGGGCAACTATGGCTACACCTTC

d_call: .
v_call: TRBV18
clone_size: .
j_call: TRBJ2-3
cdr3_aa: CASSPPIRGTDTQYF
cdr3_nt: TGTGCCAGCTCACCACCGATTCGAGGCACAGATACGCAGTATTTT

d_call: .
v_call: TRBV6-1
clone_size: few
j_call: TRBJ1-5
cdr3_aa: CASSPQAGSNQPQHF
cdr3_nt: TGTGCCAGCAGTCCACAGGCAGGGAGCAATCAGCCCCAGCATTTT

d_call: .
v_call: TRBV6-1
clone_size: .
j_call: TRBJ1-1
cdr3_aa: CASQEGAGTEAFF
cdr3_nt: TGTGCCAGCCAGGAAGGCGCCGGCACTGAAGCTTTCTTT

d_call: .
v_call: TRBV27
clone_size: .
j_call: TRBJ2-7
cdr3_aa: CASSHRGTGDRVQYF
cdr3_nt: TGTGCCAGCAGTCACCGAGGGACGGGGGACCGGGTGCAGTACTTC

d_call: .
v_call: TRBV9
clone_size: .
j_call: TRBJ2-3
cdr3_aa: CASSVGRAGVTDTQYF
cdr3_nt: TGTGCCAGCAGCGTAGGGAGGGCCGGGGTCACAGATACGCAGTATTTT